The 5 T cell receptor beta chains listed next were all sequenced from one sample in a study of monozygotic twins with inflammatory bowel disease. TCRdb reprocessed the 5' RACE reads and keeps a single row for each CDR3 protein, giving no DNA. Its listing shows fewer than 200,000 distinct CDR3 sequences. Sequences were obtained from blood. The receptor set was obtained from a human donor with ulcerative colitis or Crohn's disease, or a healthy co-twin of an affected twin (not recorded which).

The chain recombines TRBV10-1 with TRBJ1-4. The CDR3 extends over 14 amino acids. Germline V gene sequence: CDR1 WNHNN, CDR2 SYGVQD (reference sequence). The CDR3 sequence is CASSNTATNEKLFF.

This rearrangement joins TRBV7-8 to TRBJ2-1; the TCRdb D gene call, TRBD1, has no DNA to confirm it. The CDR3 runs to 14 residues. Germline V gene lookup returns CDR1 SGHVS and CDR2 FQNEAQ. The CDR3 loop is CASSLGGQLNEQFF.

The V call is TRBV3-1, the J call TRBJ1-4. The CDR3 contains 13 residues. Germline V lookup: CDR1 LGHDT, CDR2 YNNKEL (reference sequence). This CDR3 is CASSQDPNEKLFF.

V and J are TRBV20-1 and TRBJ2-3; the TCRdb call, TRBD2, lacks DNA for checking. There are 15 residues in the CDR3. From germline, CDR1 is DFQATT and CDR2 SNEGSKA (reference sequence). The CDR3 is CSAPLGGASTDTQYF.

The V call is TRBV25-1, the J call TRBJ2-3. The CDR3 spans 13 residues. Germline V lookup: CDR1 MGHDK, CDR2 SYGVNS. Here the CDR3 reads CASSVTGTDTQYF. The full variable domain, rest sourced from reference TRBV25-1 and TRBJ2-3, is EADIYQTPRYLVIGTGKKITLECSQTMGHDKMYWYQQDPGMELHLIHYSYGVNSTEKGDLSSESTVSRIRTEHFPLTLESARPSHTSQYLCASSVTGTDTQYFGPGTRLTVL.